This T cell receptor (beta chain) was sequenced for a study of blood T cells in healthy people across ages. Study results and limitations: As naive T cell percentage varied, TCR beta diversity correlated strongly with it. Long-lived donors carried more naive CD4+ cells and greater diversity than aged donors.

In this sample, this clonotype turned up a few times. The antigen remains unidentified. Each sample yielded at least 6 million isolated PBMCs. Next came a second PCR, run for about 7 to 11 cycles, which used a sample-barcoded 5' primer along with a J-beta primer mix. Using its own MiXCR run on the 5' RACE reads, TCRdb lists one record per CDR3 protein. The sample has 710,000 or so distinct CDR3 sequences, around a fifth seen once; the top ten hold less than 25%. This sequence was found in an older man in good health. The material sequenced was blood.

The CDR3 sequence is CASLRNNEQFF. The CDR3 bases are TGCGCCAGCCTCCGGAACAATGAGCAGTTCTTC. The rearrangement joins TRBV10-2 to TRBJ2-5; no firm D call. Gene TRBJ2-1 matches the end of the DNA better, so the J call may be wrong. Germline CDR1 WSHSY, CDR2 SAAADI. The CDR3 extends over 11 amino acids.